The clone carrying this T cell receptor (beta chain) was observed a single time. These data come from a study of blood T cells in healthy people across ages. Sample-barcoded 5' priming and a J-beta primer mix drove a second PCR of about 6 to 12 cycles. TCRdb reprocessed the 5' RACE reads with MiXCR, giving one entry per CDR3 protein. The sample shows a few hundred thousand distinct CDR3 sequences, approximately 51% of them seen only once. This CDR3 spans 13 amino acids. CDR1 is KGHDR, CDR2 SFDVKD, per germline. This chain joins TRBV24-1 and TRBJ2-5, with D perhaps given as TRBD1 or TRBD2 (5 bases each). Near its end, the DNA agrees better with TRBJ2-7, so the J call may be wrong. The sequence derives from a man aged 60 to 75 in good health. The source material was blood. CDR3 sequence: CATDDWGPNEQYF. The CDR3 DNA is TGTGCCACCGACGATTGGGGACCTAACGAGCAGTACTTC.